These 27 T cell receptor beta chains originate from one sample sequenced in a study of CD8+CD57+ T cells in acquired aplastic anemia (dated by TCRdb to 2016 to 2019). TCRdb shows the sequencer as Illumina HiSeq 2000. Genomic DNA served as template for TCR beta VDJ combination and CDR3 sequence profiling. TCRdb passed the public sequencing reads through fastp at Q25 and MiXCR, retaining productive beta sequences. A single entry per CDR3 protein holds the most common genes and DNA from its merged rows. The sample records some 170,000 distinct CDR3 sequences, about 48% of which are singletons. The ten top clones hold 0.85% to 1.3% of the sample. Material for sequencing was sorted CD4+, CD8+, or CD8+CD57+ T cells (not recorded which) from PBMCs. The receptors originated from a human donor in good health.

This clonotype was seen at least ten times. The chain carries TRBV9 and TRBJ2-2; D unclear. The CDR3 length is 14 residues. Trimming cost V 1 base and J 1 base, with 5 bases left between them. Per the germline V gene, CDR1 is SGDLS and CDR2 is YYNGEE. The CDR3 protein is CASSVTGNTGELFF. Here the CDR3 DNA reads TGTGCCAGCAGCGTAACGGGGAACACCGGGGAGCTGTTTTTT.

The rearrangement joins TRBV29-1 to TRBJ1-5, with TRBD1 identical over 8 bases. Germline values: CDR1 SQVTM, CDR2 ANQGSEA. The CDR3 is 15 residues long. J was trimmed by 5 bases and V by 4 bases; bases with no gene match: 10. The DNA of the CDR3 is TGCAGCGTTGCACAACAAACAGGGGGGGATCAGCCCCAGCATTTT. Protein sequence: CSVAQQTGGDQPQHF.

This sequence joins TRBV15 and TRBJ1-1, with TRBD1 matching 8 bases. With V trimmed by 9 bases and J by 0 bases, 9 bases remained unmatched. In germline, CDR1 is LNHNV, CDR2 YYDKDF (reference sequence). The CDR3 has 15 residues. The DNA of the CDR3 is TGTGCCACTCGGACAGGGCTAAGGATGAACACTGAAGCTTTCTTT. Residues: CATRTGLRMNTEAFF.

This clonotype was seen a few times. A read error may be the cause here, since a much bigger clone is one base away. CDR3 residues: CASSLGPPNSPFHF. CDR3 in DNA: TGTGCCAGCAGCTTAGGACCACCTAATTCACCCTTCCACTTT. J is TRBJ1-6 and V is TRBV7-2; no firm D call. The CDR3 length is 14 residues. Germline CDR1 is SGHTA and CDR2 is FQGNSA.

The rearrangement uses TRBV19 and TRBJ2-5; possible D gene TRBD1, 5 bases. CDR3 length: 15 amino acids. Trimming shortened V by 3 bases and J by 4 bases, and 15 bases separated the two germline ends. Germline-derived CDR1 and CDR2 are LNHDA and SQIVND (reference sequence). The CDR3 DNA is TGTGCCAGTAGTATGGCAGGGTGGCCAGGAGAGACCCAGTACTTC. Protein: CASSMAGWPGETQYF.

With respect to this clonotype: One base away lies a much larger clone, so this may be a sequencing read error. The CDR3 bases are TGTGCCAGCAGACACGGCCCAGCAGACACTGAAGCTTTCTTT. Its protein is CASRHGPADTEAFF. V gene TRBV6-1 combines with J gene TRBJ1-1, with D hard to call. Germline V CDR1 and CDR2: MNHNS, SASEGT. The CDR3 is 14 residues long. Trimming left V 6 bases short and J 3 bases short, with 14 bases between.

This clonotype was counted at least ten times. The chain combines TRBV19 with TRBJ2-7; possibly TRBD1 or TRBD2 for D (5 bases each). Trimming removed 4 bases at V and 4 bases at J, with 11 bases between. The CDR3 extends over 13 amino acids. From germline, CDR1 is LNHDA and CDR2 SQIVND (reference sequence). The CDR3 loop reads CASSTPWGYEQYF. The CDR3, as DNA: TGTGCCAGTAGTACGCCTTGGGGGTACGAGCAGTACTTC.

J is TRBJ2-3 and V is TRBV12-5, with 9 positions matching TRBD2. Germline lookup yields CDR1 LGHNT and CDR2 FRNRAP. The CDR3 runs 15 residues. J gave up 0 bases and V 5 bases, and 3 bases lay outside the gene matches. The CDR3 reads CASGPLAGSTDTQYF. DNA for the CDR3: TGTGCTAGTGGTCCCCTAGCGGGAAGCACAGATACGCAGTATTTT.

This rearrangement joins TRBV7-6 to TRBJ2-5; unclear D gene. Trimming removed 1 base at V and 1 base at J, with 10 bases between. The germline CDR1 and CDR2 sequences are SGHVS and FNYEAQ. The length of the CDR3 is 15 residues. The CDR3 reads CASSLVQASQETQYF. The CDR3 DNA follows: TGTGCCAGCAGCTTAGTTCAGGCTAGCCAAGAGACCCAGTACTTC. Combining the CDR3 with reference TRBV7-6 and TRBJ2-5 gives the whole variable domain GAGVSQSPRYKVTKRGQDVALRCDPISGHVSLYWYRQALGQGPEFLTYFNYEAQQDKSGLPNDRFSAERPEGSISTLTIQRTEQRDSAMYRCASSLVQASQETQYFGPGTRLLVL.

This clonotype was picked up a small number of times. The rearrangement uses TRBV24-1 and TRBJ2-1; 8 nucleotides line up with TRBD2. The V and J ends lost 3 bases and 7 bases, in that order; junction bases with no gene match: 4. The CDR3 has 14 residues. Germline-derived CDR1 and CDR2 are KGHDR and SFDVKD. CDR3 in amino acids: CATSDPGGGNEQFF. Here the CDR3 DNA reads TGTGCCACCAGTGATCCCGGGGGGGGGAATGAGCAGTTCTTC.

In its sample, this clonotype was seen many times. The V call is TRBV19, the J call TRBJ1-2; D may be TRBD1 (6 bases). Germline CDR1 is LNHDA and CDR2 is SQIVND (reference sequence). Deletions cut 5 bases from V and 4 bases from J, with 11 bases between. The CDR3 extends over 13 amino acids. CDR3 DNA sequence: TGTGCCAGTAGTTCCTGGACAGTCTATGGCTACACCTTC. It translates to CASSSWTVYGYTF.

There are many counts of this clonotype. The chain combines TRBV19 with TRBJ1-3, with unresolved D. Trimming stripped 4 bases from V and 0 bases from J, with 7 bases between. The CDR3 sequence is 14 residues long. Germline V lookup: CDR1 LNHDA, CDR2 SQIVND (reference sequence). The CDR3 DNA follows: TGTGCCAGTAGTAAGGAGCACTCTGGAAACACCATATATTTT. Its translation is CASSKEHSGNTIYF.

This clonotype was counted ten times or more. V gene TRBV7-8 combines with J gene TRBJ2-2, with D possibly TRBD1 on 5 matching bases. This CDR3 comprises 13 residues. The ends were cut back, 3 bases at V and 5 bases at J, with 7 bases in the middle. Germline loops: CDR1 SGHVS, CDR2 FQNEAQ. The CDR3 sequence is CASSFQGTGELFF. In nucleotides, the CDR3 is TGTGCCAGCAGCTTCCAGGGTACCGGGGAGCTGTTTTTT.

This clonotype was counted many times. The CDR3 DNA sequence: TGCGCCAGCAGCGGGGCCTGGGGGAATGAGCAGTTCTTC. Its translation is CASSGAWGNEQFF. The chain uses TRBV5-1 and TRBJ2-1; possibly TRBD1 or TRBD2 for D (5 bases each). CDR1 is SGHRS and CDR2 is YFSETQ in the germline V gene. This CDR3 has 13 residues. Trimming stripped 4 bases from V and 7 bases from J, with 12 bases between.

This clonotype appeared many times. The V call is TRBV11-2, the J call TRBJ1-4; TRBD1 matches at 7 bases. The V and J ends lost 5 bases and 4 bases, in that order; junction bases with no gene match: 7. The CDR3 runs 15 residues. Germline assignment: CDR1 SGHAT and CDR2 FQNNGV. The CDR3 nucleotides are TGTGCCAGCAGCCCCTTCTCAGGGGGTAATGAAAAACTGTTTTTT. Translating gives CASSPFSGGNEKLFF.

V usage is TRBV12-3 or TRBV12-4 and J usage is TRBJ2-5, with TRBD2 identical over 12 bases. The CDR3 is 15 amino acids. J lost 0 bases, V lost 6 bases, and 2 bases had no gene match. CDR3 DNA: TGTGCCAGCAGCCGACTAGCGGGGGACCAAGAGACCCAGTACTTC. Amino acids: CASSRLAGDQETQYF.

The chain has TRBV12-3 or TRBV12-4 and TRBJ2-2; no reliable D call. CDR3 length: 11 residues. V lost 6 bases and J 2 bases, leaving 1 base between the germline ends. The CDR3 region is CASRNTGELFF. In DNA form, the CDR3 reads TGTGCCAGCAGAAACACCGGGGAGCTGTTTTTT.

This clonotype has just one count. The chain combines TRBV19 with TRBJ2-7; D assignment may be TRBD1 or TRBD2 (5 bases each). The germline V and J ends were trimmed by 4 bases and 2 bases, with 15 bases remaining between them. CDR1 LNHDA and CDR2 SQIVND come from the germline V gene (reference sequence). This CDR3 contains 15 residues. CDR3 in amino acids: CASSRRGALTYEQYF. The DNA for the CDR3 is TGTGCCAGTAGTAGGAGAGGGGCGTTGACCTACGAGCAGTACTTC.

This clonotype was picked up many times. V and J are TRBV7-3 and TRBJ2-3; D uncertain. The germline V gene encodes CDR1 SGHTA and CDR2 FQGTGA. The V end lost 3 bases, the J end lost 6 bases, and 13 bases lay between the germline ends. This CDR3 spans 14 amino acids. The CDR3 nucleotides are TGTGCCAGCAGCTTGGGCACCGGCATCGATACGCAGTATTTT. This translates into CASSLGTGIDTQYF. The complete variable domain, with remaining parts taken from reference TRBV7-3 and TRBJ2-3, reads GAGVSQTPSNKVTEKGKYVELRCDPISGHTALYWYRQSLGQGPEFLIYFQGTGAADDSGLPNDRFFAVRPEGSVSTLKIQRTERGDSAVYLCASSLGTGIDTQYFGPGTRLTVL.

This clonotype came up many times. This rearrangement joins TRBV7-9 to TRBJ1-1; D gene unclear. CDR1 and CDR2 (germline): SEHNR, FQNEAQ (reference sequence). The V end lost 1 base, the J end lost 8 bases, and 17 bases lay between the germline ends. The CDR3 is 15 amino acids. The CDR3 nucleotides are TGTGCCAGCAGCTTAGACCCCTACATGGGGAGAGAAGCTTTCTTT. It encodes CASSLDPYMGREAFF.

This chain links TRBV29-1 with TRBJ1-5, with D perhaps TRBD1 (6 bases). Per germline, CDR1 SQVTM and CDR2 ANQGSEA. The CDR3 covers 14 residues. The V gene lost 8 bases and the J gene lost 4 bases, with 18 bases spanning the gap. The CDR3 DNA follows: TGCAGCTCTCTTGTCCAGGGGCCGAATCAGCCCCAGCATTTT. Amino acid sequence: CSSLVQGPNQPQHF. The full variable domain, completed using reference TRBV29-1 and TRBJ1-5, is SAVISQKPSRDICQRGTSLTIQCQVDSQVTMMFWYRQQPGQSLTLIATANQGSEATYESGFVIDKFPISRPNLTFSTLTVSNMSPEDSSIYLCSSLVQGPNQPQHFGDGTRLSIL.

This clonotype was recorded many times. The chain combines TRBV19 with TRBJ1-6, with TRBD1 identical over 10 bases. Losses at the gene ends were 2 bases for V and 8 bases for J; bases not matched to a gene: 6. The length of the CDR3 is 16 residues. Germline V gene sequence: CDR1 LNHDA, CDR2 SQIVND (reference sequence). CDR3 DNA: TGTGCCAGTAGTATAACGTGGACAGGGGGATATTCACCCCTCCACTTT. Translation gives CASSITWTGGYSPLHF.

This clonotype was counted many times. It is likely a read error, because the conserved phenylalanine at the end of the CDR3 is missing. This sequence joins TRBV11-2 and TRBJ2-3; D gene unclear. Trimming left V 5 bases short and J 5 bases short, with 8 bases between. The CDR3 spans 12 residues. Germline CDR1 is SGHAT and CDR2 is FQNNGV. CDR3 sequence (DNA): TGTGCCAGCAGCCCCGGTGGAGATACGCAGTATGTT. Amino acid sequence: CASSPGGDTQYV.

This clonotype was detected ten times or more. V and J are TRBV20-1 and TRBJ1-5; perhaps TRBD1 as D (6 bases). The V and J ends lost 0 bases and 4 bases respectively, with 13 bases between them. CDR1 is DFQATT, CDR2 SNEGSKA, per germline (reference sequence). The CDR3 is 15 amino acids. CDR3 coding DNA: TGCAGTGCTAGAGATCCCTTAGGGGGGAATCAGCCCCAGCATTTT. Translating gives CSARDPLGGNQPQHF.

For this clonotype: A clone one base away is much larger, so this may be a read error. The chain uses TRBV11-2 and TRBJ1-5; D unclear. Germline V gene lookup returns CDR1 SGHAT and CDR2 FQNNGV. V lost 1 base and J lost 7, with 11 bases in between. The CDR3 consists of 14 residues. CDR3: CASSLGTEGQPQHF. CDR3 DNA sequence: TGTGCCAGCAGCTTAGGAACAGAGGGACAGCCCCAGCATTTT.

The chain couples TRBV6-1 to TRBJ2-1; 7 nucleotides align to TRBD1. The CDR3 has 13 amino acids. The J segment lost 3 bases and the V segment lost 11 bases, leaving 7 bases of the junction unmatched. The V gene's germline CDR1 is MNHNS and CDR2 SASEGT. CDR3 sequence (DNA): TGTGCCGGCCGAACAGGGGTCTACAATGAGCAGTTCTTC. This gives the protein CAGRTGVYNEQFF.

As concerns this clonotype: A read error may produce the germline difference seen at one junction end. The V gene is TRBV7-2, the J gene TRBJ2-1; D possibly corresponds to TRBD2 (5 bases). The germline gives CDR1 SGHTA, CDR2 FQGNSA. There are 11 residues in the CDR3. CDR3 sequence (DNA): TGCGCCAGCAGCCCGCGACTAGAGCAGTTCTTC. This codes for CASSPRLEQFF.